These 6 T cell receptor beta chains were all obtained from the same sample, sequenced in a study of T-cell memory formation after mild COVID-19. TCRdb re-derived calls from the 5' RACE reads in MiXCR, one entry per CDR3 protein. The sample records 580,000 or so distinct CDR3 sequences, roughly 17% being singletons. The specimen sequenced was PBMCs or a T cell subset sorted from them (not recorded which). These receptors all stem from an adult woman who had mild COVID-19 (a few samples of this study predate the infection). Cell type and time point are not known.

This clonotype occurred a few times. The CDR3 reads CASSYEQSYEQYF. The CDR3 region has the DNA TGTGCCAGCAGTTATGAGCAGAGCTACGAGCAGTACTTC. The J gene is TRBJ2-7, the V gene TRBV6-5, with unresolved D. This CDR3 is built from 13 residues. V lost 3 bases and J 3 bases, leaving 9 bases between the germline ends. Germline V gene lookup returns CDR1 MNHEY and CDR2 SVGAGI.

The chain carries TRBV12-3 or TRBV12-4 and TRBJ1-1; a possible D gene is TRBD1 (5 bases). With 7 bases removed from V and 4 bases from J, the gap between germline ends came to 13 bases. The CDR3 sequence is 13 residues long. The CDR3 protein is CASILFGTTEAFF. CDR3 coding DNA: TGTGCCAGCATCCTTTTCGGGACCACTGAAGCTTTCTTT.

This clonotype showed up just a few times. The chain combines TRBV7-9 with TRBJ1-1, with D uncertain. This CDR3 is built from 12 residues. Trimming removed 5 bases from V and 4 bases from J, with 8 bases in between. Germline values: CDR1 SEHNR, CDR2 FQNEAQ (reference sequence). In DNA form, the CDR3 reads TGTGCCAGCAGCCGGGGATTCACTGAAGCTTTCTTT. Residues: CASSRGFTEAFF.

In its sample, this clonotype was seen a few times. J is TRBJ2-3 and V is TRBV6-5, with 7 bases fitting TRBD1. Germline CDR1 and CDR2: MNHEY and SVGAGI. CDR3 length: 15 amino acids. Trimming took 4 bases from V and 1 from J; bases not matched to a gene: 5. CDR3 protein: CASSWTGARTDTQYF. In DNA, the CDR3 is TGTGCCAGCAGTTGGACAGGAGCCCGCACAGATACGCAGTATTTT.

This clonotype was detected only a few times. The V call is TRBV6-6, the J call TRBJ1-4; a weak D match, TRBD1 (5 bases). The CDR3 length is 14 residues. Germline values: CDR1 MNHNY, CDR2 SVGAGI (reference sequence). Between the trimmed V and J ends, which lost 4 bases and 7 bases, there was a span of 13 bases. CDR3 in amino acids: CASSWQGDSEKLFF. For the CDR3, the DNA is TGTGCCAGCAGTTGGCAGGGAGACAGTGAAAAACTGTTTTTT.

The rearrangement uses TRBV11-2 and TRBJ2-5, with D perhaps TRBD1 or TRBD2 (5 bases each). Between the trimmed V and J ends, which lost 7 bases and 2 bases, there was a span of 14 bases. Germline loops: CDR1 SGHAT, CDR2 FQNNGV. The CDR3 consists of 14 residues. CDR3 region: CASTPPGAQETQYF. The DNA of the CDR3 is TGTGCCAGCACCCCCCCCGGGGCACAAGAGACCCAGTACTTC.